This TCR beta chain stems from a study of naive and memory T cell subsets. The SP2 primer and nested alpha and beta constant region primers amplified ligated cDNA in four rounds. One entry per CDR3 protein results from TCRdb running MiXCR on the UMI-ligation and nested PCR reads. Altogether about 37,000 distinct CDR3 sequences are present, approximately 11% being singletons, with the ten largest covering around 3.9%. Remarks on this clonotype: The junction differs from germline at one of its ends, possibly a read error.

As to treatment: skin biopsy from PPD injection site in Mantoux-positive individual. The library had UMIs added by 3' ligation of an oligonucleotide to TCR cDNA. Tuberculin skin test biopsies were taken where PPD was injected in Mantoux-positive people. This CDR3 region has 14 residues. From germline, CDR1 is SGHAT and CDR2 FQNNGV. This TCR came from an adult in good health. The source material was skin, sampled from a tuberculin skin test site. This rearrangement joins TRBV11-2 to TRBJ1-3; D remains ambiguous. The CDR3 spells CASSFTNSENTIYF. As DNA, the CDR3 is TGTGCCAGCAGCTTTACCAACTCTGAAAACACCATATATTTT.